This paragraph reports one TCR beta chain. What it recognizes is unknown. This sample was taken from a study of CD4 T cells in relation to SARS-CoV-2 and coronaviruses. Study at large: After 10 days of antigen culture, PBMC TCR beta CDR3s were sequenced.

The CDR3 covers 13 residues. Deletions cut 3 bases from V and 5 bases from J, with 8 bases between. Germline V gene sequence: CDR1 LNHDA, CDR2 SQIVND (reference sequence). Unexposed donor CD4+ T cells date from 2011-2018, before the COVID-19 pandemic. After 10 to 11 days of culture, CD4+ T cells were isolated. Testing used SARS-CoV-2 S/N and four cold-coronavirus spikes on unexposed-donor CD4+ T cells, cells permitting. Generated by immunoSEQ multiplex PCR, the TCRdb table keeps only in-frame clones and is missing some. The sample contains 25,000 to 30,000 clones, around 78% of which appear only once.

The origin of this receptor is a human donor in good health. The sample was CD4+ T cells from PBMCs, cultured in vitro. The chain uses TRBV19 and TRBJ1-3; D not certain. CDR3 coding DNA: TGTGCCAGTAGTATGGGAGGGAGAAACACCATATATTTT. Its translation: CASSMGGRNTIYF.